This T cell receptor beta chain was sequenced in a study of neurological immune-mediated disorders. Overall study findings and caveats: CDR3 amino acid sequences found in expanded clones were never shared across subjects, suggesting private repertoires in all groups.

This clonotype has ten or more counts. Its antigen is still unknown. TCRdb fed the 5' RACE reads into MiXCR, producing one record per CDR3 protein. Among around 14,000 distinct CDR3 sequences, more than 9% were seen once, and the ten largest hold more than 20%. A blood bank in Maryland, USA, provided the volunteers who served as healthy controls. The CDR3 consists of 15 residues. With 1 base removed from V and 1 base from J, the gap between germline ends came to 7 bases. Germline V gives CDR1 SGHVS, CDR2 FQNEAQ. The source material was PBMCs. The clonotype comes from a woman aged 40 to 50 in good health. This chain links TRBV7-8 with TRBJ1-4; D ambiguous. The CDR3 sequence is CASSLGQLTNEKLFF. DNA of the CDR3: TGTGCCAGCAGCTTAGGGCAACTAACTAATGAAAAACTGTTTTTT.